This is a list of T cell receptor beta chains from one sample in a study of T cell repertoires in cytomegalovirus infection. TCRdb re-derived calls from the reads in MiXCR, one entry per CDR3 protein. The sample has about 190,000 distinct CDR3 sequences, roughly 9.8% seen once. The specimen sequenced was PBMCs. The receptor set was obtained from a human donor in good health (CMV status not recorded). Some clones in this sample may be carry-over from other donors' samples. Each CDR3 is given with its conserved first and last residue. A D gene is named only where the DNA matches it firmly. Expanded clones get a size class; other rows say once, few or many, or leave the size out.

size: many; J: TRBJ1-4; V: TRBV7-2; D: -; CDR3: CASSLDRGDEKLFF; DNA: TGTGCCAGCAGCTTAGATAGGGGTGATGAAAAACTGTTTTTT
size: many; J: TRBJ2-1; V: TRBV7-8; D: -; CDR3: CASSLDPHNEQFF; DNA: TGTGCCAGCAGCTTAGACCCGCACAATGAGCAGTTCTTC
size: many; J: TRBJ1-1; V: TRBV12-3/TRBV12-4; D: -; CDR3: CASSTPGHGRGSTEAFF; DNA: TGTGCCAGCAGTACCCCGGGACACGGGAGGGGATCCACTGAAGCTTTCTTT
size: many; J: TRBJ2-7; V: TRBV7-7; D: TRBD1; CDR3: CASSYDRVSEQYF; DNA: TGTGCCAGCAGCTACGACAGGGTCTCCGAGCAGTACTTC
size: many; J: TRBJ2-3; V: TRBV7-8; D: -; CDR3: CASSLGGRLTDTQYF; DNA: TGTGCCAGCAGCTTAGGGGGGAGGCTCACAGATACGCAGTATTTT
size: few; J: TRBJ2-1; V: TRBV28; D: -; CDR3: CASSFWQGANNEQFF; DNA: TGTGCCAGCAGTTTTTGGCAGGGAGCTAACAATGAGCAGTTCTTC
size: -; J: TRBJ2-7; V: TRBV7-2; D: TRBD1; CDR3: CASSLDGTGETQYF; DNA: TGTGCCAGCAGTTTAGACGGGACAGGAGAAACGCAGTACTTC
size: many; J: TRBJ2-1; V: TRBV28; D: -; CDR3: CASSLPGNLDEQFF; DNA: TGTGCCAGCAGTTTACCGGGCAATCTCGATGAGCAGTTCTTC
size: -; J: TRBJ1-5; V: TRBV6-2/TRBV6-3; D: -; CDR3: CASSYVGWQPQHF; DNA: TGTGCCAGCAGTTACGTGGGTTGGCAGCCCCAGCATTTT
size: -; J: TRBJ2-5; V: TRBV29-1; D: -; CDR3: CSVEATGGVRQETQYF; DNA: TGCAGCGTTGAAGCAACGGGCGGGGTTAGGCAAGAGACCCAGTACTTC